A selection of T cell receptor beta chains follows, all from one sample in a study of cytomegalovirus exposure and HLA in healthy donors. Clones were read by immunoSEQ multiplex PCR, and TCRdb kept only the in-frame ones, dropping some. This table holds under 200,000 clones, around four fifths found once. Material: PBMCs. These receptors came from a man aged 18 to 29 in good health and CMV-seronegative. CDR3s include the opening cysteine and the closing phenylalanine or tryptophan. The D gene is left open where the match is weak.

cdr3_aa	d_call	v_call	j_call
CSSQPPRSGRADEQFF	TRBD2	TRBV7-9	TRBJ2-1
CASSEGTGGTDTQYF	TRBD1	TRBV6-1	TRBJ2-3
CASSVATGDSGNTIYF	.	TRBV9	TRBJ1-3
CASSATGRNYGYTF	.	TRBV6-5	TRBJ1-2
CAINPGWVDEQFF	.	TRBV10-3	TRBJ2-1
CASSVGISPPNEQFF	.	TRBV9	TRBJ2-1
CASVTDKNYGYTF	.	TRBV6-1	TRBJ1-2
CASSPSSPADTQYF	.	TRBV5-4	TRBJ2-3
CASSFAGVNQPQHF	.	TRBV28	TRBJ1-5
CASSSRGLNEQYF	.	TRBV7-9	TRBJ2-7
CASSGQGSTTSPLHF	.	TRBV27	TRBJ1-6
CASSRPGSYEQYF	.	TRBV28	TRBJ2-7
CASSAGNMAGELFF	.	TRBV7-7	TRBJ2-2
CATGRLAGRGEQFF	TRBD2	TRBV5-8	TRBJ2-1
CASSGQSNYGYTF	.	TRBV2	TRBJ1-2
CASRPTGTVKTNTGELFF	.	TRBV2	TRBJ2-2
CAWSPGVSNQPQHF	.	TRBV30	TRBJ1-5
CASSLGQGFTYEQYF	.	TRBV5-8	TRBJ2-7
CASSPDGNYGYTF	.	TRBV7-8	TRBJ1-2
CASSLMGGTEAFF	.	TRBV11-3	TRBJ1-1
CASSFFSGEQYF	.	TRBV21-1	TRBJ2-7
CASSWGAPDTQYF	.	TRBV5-4	TRBJ2-3
CSVEDRVENYGYTF	TRBD1	TRBV29-1	TRBJ1-2
CASSWQGLAGAVGELFF	TRBD2	TRBV5-1	TRBJ2-2
CASRNPGLRTGELFF	.	TRBV6-5	TRBJ2-2
CASSYPGQSAYEQYF	TRBD1	TRBV4-1	TRBJ2-7
CAISDPDRVADTEAFF	TRBD1	TRBV10-3	TRBJ1-1
CASSYSPGWGTDTQYF	.	TRBV6-6	TRBJ2-3
CASGQGALYEQYF	TRBD1	TRBV5-4	TRBJ2-7
CASSYPQGLNEKLFF	.	TRBV6-6	TRBJ1-4
CASSSAPGGYTF	.	TRBV6-5	TRBJ1-2
CASSLSADSYGYTF	.	TRBV7-3	TRBJ1-2
CASSQTPNYGYTF	.	TRBV7-2	TRBJ1-2
CASSIDGPTGRPLNF	TRBD1	TRBV19	TRBJ1-2